This T cell receptor (beta chain) appears in the sequencing data of a study of T-cell reconstitution after alpha-beta-depleted transplantation in children. Findings and caveats of the study: The main origin of T-cell counts and diversity one year after transplant was newly produced T cells. Approximately two months post-transplant, alpha-beta T cells reportedly originated from several hundred expanded graft clones. Surviving recipient T cells and thymic progenitors accounted for the high day-60 TCRbeta diversity observed in some patients.

Germline V gene sequence: CDR1 SNHLY, CDR2 FYNNEI. V dropped 1 base and J dropped 2 bases, with 9 bases sitting between them. CDR3 length: 14 amino acids. Molecular barcoding with unique molecular identifiers was used for the TCRbeta library. Each CDR3 protein is one row after TCRdb ran MiXCR on the PCR reads. The sample lists just over 950,000 distinct CDR3 sequences, under 30% seen once, with more than 25% in the top ten. As to this clonotype: Its antigen is not identified.

The chain is built from TRBV2 and TRBJ2-7; unclear D gene. This TCR was recovered from a boy younger than two who had a stem cell transplant for SCID, so the T cells may come from the graft donor. Sequenced here: PBMCs, mostly from graft donor cells, sampled 360 days after TCRalphabeta/CD19-depleted stem cell transplant. CDR3 residues: CASSEGAVPYEQYF. CDR3 DNA: TGTGCCAGCAGTGAAGGGGCGGTTCCCTACGAGCAGTACTTC.